This T cell receptor (beta chain) was documented in a study of cytomegalovirus exposure and HLA in healthy donors. With regard to this clone: The antigen is not known.

CDR3 size: 11 residues. Trimming took 8 bases from V and 7 from J, leaving 12 bases between them. Germline V CDR1 and CDR2: MNHNY, SVGAGI (reference sequence). Findings and limits, study-wide: With later analysis, a missense DCLRE1C variant became linked to TCR beta V- and J-gene trimming. A later analysis reportedly identified an Asian-associated ancestry cluster as carrying fewer N-insertions than the roughly 670-donor mean.

The PCR used 60 Vbeta and 13 Jbeta primers. Only in-frame clones appear in the TCRdb table, and some are missing; sequencing was by immunoSEQ multiplex PCR. Found here are over 100,000 clones, over 65% of them singletons; the top ten hold roughly 3.1%. The TCR sequence derives from a woman between 25 and 40 years old in good health and CMV-seropositive. Sequenced sample: PBMCs. This rearrangement joins TRBV6-6 to TRBJ2-7; D gene ambiguous. The CDR3 sequence: CASGLPEEQYF. The CDR3 DNA sequence: TGTGCCAGCGGGTTGCCGGAGGAGCAGTACTTC.